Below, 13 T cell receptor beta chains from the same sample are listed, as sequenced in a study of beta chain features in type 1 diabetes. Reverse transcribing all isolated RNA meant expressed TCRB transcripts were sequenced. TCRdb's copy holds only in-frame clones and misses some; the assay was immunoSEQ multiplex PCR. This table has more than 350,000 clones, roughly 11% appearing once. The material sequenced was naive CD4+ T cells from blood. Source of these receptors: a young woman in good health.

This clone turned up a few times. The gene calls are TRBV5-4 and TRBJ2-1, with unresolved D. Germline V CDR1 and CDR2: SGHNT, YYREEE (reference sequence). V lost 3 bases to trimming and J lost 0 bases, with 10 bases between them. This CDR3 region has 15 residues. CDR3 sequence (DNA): TGTGCCAGCAGCTCACAGAGCCTCTCCTACAATGAGCAGTTCTTC. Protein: CASSSQSLSYNEQFF.

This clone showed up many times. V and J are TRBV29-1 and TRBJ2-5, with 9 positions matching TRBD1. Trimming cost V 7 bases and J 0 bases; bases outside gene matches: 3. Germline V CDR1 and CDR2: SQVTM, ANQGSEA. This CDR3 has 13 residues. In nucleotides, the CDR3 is TGCAGCGGCGGGACAGGGTACCAAGAGACCCAGTACTTC. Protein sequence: CSGGTGYQETQYF.

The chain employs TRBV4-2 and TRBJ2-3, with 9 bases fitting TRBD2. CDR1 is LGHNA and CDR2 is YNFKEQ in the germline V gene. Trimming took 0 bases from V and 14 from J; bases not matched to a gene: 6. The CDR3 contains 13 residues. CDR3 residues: CASSQDRGGRGYF. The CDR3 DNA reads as TGTGCCAGCAGCCAAGATCGGGGCGGGAGGGGGTATTTT.

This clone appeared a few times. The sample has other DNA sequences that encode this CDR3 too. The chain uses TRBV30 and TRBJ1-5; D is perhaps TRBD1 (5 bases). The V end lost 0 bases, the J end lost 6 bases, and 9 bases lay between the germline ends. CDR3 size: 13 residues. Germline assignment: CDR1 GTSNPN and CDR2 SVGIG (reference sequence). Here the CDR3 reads CAWSVQGGQPQHF. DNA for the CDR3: TGTGCCTGGAGTGTCCAGGGAGGTCAGCCCCAGCATTTT.

The CDR3 sequence is CSVERREGITDTQYF. DNA for the CDR3: TGCAGCGTTGAAAGGCGGGAGGGTATCACAGATACGCAGTATTTT. The V and J genes are TRBV29-1 and TRBJ2-3; 9 bases are a match to TRBD2. CDR1 and CDR2 from the germline V gene are SQVTM and ANQGSEA. V was clipped by 2 bases and J by 2 bases; unmatched bases: 5. The CDR3 extends over 15 amino acids.

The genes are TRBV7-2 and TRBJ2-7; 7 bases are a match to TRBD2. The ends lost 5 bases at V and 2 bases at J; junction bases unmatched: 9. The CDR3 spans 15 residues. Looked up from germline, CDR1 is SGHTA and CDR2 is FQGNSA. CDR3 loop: CASSQRGGIPYEQYF. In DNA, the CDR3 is TGTGCCAGCAGCCAGCGGGGAGGTATCCCCTACGAGCAGTACTTC.

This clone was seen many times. CDR3 sequence (DNA): TGCAGCCACTTTGGTGGGGAAGAGACCCAGTACTTC. Protein product: CSHFGGEETQYF. The chain has TRBV29-1 and TRBJ2-5; D uncertain. Trimming took 8 bases from V and 3 from J, leaving 13 bases between them. The germline CDR1 and CDR2 sequences are SQVTM and ANQGSEA. This CDR3 has 12 amino acids.

CDR3 nucleotides: TGTGCCAGCAGCCAACATCAGGGAGGGGAGACCCAGTACTTC. Translated: CASSQHQGGETQYF. The J gene is TRBJ2-5, the V gene TRBV14, with TRBD2 matching 7 bases. CDR1 SGHDN and CDR2 FVKESK come from the germline V gene. The CDR3 is 14 residues long. V shed 2 bases and J 5 bases; nucleotides not matched to a gene: 5.

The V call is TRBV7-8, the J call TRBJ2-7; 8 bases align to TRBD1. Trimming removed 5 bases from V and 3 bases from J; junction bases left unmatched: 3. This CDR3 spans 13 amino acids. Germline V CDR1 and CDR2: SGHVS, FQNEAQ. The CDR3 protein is CASSGDRRYEQYV. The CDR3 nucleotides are TGTGCCAGCAGCGGGGACAGGCGCTACGAGCAGTACGTC.

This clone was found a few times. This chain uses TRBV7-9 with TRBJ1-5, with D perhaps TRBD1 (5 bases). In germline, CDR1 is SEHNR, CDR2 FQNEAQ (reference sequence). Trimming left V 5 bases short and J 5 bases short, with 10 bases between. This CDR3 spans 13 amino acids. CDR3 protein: CASSRGIDQPQHF. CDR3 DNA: TGTGCCAGCAGCCGGGGGATCGATCAGCCCCAGCATTTT.

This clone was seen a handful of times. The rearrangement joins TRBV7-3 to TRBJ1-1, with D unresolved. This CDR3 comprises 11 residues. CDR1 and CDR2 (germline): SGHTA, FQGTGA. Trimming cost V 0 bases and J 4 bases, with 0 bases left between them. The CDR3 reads CASSLTTEAFF. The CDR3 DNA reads TGTGCCAGCAGCTTAACCACTGAAGCTTTCTTT.

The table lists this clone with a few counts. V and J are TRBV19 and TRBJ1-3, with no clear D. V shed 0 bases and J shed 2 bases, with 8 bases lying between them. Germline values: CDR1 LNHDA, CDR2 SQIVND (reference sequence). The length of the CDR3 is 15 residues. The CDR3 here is CASSIDRRAGNTIYF. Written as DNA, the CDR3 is TGTGCCAGTAGTATAGACCGAAGGGCTGGAAACACCATATATTTT.

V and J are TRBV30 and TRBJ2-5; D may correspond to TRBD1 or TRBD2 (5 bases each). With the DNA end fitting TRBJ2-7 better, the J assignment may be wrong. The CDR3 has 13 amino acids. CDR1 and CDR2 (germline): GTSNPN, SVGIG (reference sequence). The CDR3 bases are TGTGCCTGGAGTGTGCAGGGACCCTACGAGCAGTACTTC. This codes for CAWSVQGPYEQYF.